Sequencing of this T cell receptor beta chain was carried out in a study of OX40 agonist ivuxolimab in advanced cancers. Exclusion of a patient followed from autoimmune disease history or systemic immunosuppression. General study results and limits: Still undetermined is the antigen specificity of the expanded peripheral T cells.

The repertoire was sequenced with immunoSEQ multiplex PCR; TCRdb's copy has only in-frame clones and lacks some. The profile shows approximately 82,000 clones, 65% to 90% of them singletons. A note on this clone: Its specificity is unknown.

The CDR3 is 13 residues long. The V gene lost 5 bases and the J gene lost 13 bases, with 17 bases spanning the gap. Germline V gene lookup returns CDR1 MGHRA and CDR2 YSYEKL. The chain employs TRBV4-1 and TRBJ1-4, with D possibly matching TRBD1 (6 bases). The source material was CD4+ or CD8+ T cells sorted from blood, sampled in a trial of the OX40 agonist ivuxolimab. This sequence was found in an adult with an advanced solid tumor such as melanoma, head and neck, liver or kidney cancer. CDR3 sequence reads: CASSNTGSGGLFF. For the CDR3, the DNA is TGCGCCAGCAGCAATACAGGGAGCGGGGGACTGTTTTTT.